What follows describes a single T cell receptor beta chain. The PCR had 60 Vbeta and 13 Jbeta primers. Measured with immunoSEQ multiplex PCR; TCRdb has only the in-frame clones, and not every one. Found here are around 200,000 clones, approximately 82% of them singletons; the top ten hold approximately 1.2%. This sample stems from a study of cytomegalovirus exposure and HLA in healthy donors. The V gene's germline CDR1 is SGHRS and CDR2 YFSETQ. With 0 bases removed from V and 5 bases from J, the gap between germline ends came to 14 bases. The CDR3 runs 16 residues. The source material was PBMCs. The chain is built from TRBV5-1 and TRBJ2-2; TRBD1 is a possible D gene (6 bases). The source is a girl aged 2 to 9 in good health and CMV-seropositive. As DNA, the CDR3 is TGCGCCAGCAGCTTGGAGCAGTCAGGGGCTACCGGGGAGCTGTTTTTT. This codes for CASSLEQSGATGELFF. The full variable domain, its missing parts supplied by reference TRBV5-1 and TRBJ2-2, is KAGVTQTPRYLIKTRGQQVTLSCSPISGHRSVSWYQQTPGQGLQFLFEYFSETQRNKGNFPGRFSGRQFSNSRSEMNVSTLELGDSALYLCASSLEQSGATGELFFGEGSRLTVL.